This T cell receptor beta chain was observed in a study of OX40 agonist ivuxolimab in advanced cancers. About the research overall: Antecedent anti-PD-1, anti-PD-L1 or anti-CTLA-4 therapy was permissible, with over 35% having received some. Whole-study results and caveats: Clonal expansion from baseline to week 6 occurred in both CD4+ and CD8+ T cells. Expanded clones were, on average, more numerous among CD8+ T cells than CD4+. Antigen specificity was not determined for the expanded peripheral T cells.

Comments on this clone: Its antigen is as yet unknown.

Trimming removed 5 bases at V and 3 bases at J, with 10 bases between. Looked up from germline, CDR1 is MNHEY and CDR2 is SMNVEV (reference sequence). This CDR3 region has 13 residues. This table comes from immunoSEQ multiplex PCR, and its TCRdb copy is limited to in-frame clones, with some not included. The data contain around 84,000 clones, approximately 93% of them singletons. The sample in question was CD4+ or CD8+ T cells sorted from blood, obtained in a trial of the OX40 agonist ivuxolimab. This chain uses TRBV27 with TRBJ1-2; the D gene is possibly TRBD1 (5 bases). The TCR comes from an adult with an advanced solid tumor such as melanoma, head and neck, liver or kidney cancer. DNA of the CDR3: TGTGCCAGCAGTCACGGCAGGGACTATGGCTACACCTTC. Translated: CASSHGRDYGYTF.